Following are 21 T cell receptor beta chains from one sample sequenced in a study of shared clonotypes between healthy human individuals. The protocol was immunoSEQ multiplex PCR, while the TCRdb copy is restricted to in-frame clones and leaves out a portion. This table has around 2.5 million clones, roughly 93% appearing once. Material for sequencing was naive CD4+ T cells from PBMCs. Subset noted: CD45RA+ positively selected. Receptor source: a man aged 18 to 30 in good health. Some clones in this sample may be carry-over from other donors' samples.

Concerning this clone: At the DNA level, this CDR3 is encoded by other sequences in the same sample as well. In DNA form, the CDR3 reads TGTGCCAGCAGTTCGGACAGGGTCTACGAGCAGTACTTC. Translation: CASSSDRVYEQYF. The rearrangement uses TRBV6-5 and TRBJ2-7; 8 bases align to TRBD1. The CDR3 loop spans 13 amino acids. Germline assignment: CDR1 MNHEY and CDR2 SVGAGI. V lost 4 bases to trimming and J lost 3 bases; unmatched junction nucleotides: 2.

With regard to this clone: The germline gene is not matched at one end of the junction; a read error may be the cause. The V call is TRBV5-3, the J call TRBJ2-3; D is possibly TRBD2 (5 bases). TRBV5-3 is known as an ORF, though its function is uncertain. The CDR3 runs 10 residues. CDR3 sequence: CAWEYGTQYF. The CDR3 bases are TGCGCCTGGGAGTACGGTACGCAGTATTTT.

CDR3 in DNA: TGTGCCAGCAGCGAAGCCGGGACATCCTCCTACGAGCAGTACTTC. Translated: CASSEAGTSSYEQYF. The chain has TRBV28 and TRBJ2-7; possible D gene TRBD1, 6 bases. This CDR3 spans 15 amino acids. Looked up from germline, CDR1 is MDHEN and CDR2 is SYDVKM. The V gene lost 6 bases and the J gene lost 0 bases, with 15 bases spanning the gap. The entire variable domain, with the rest obtained from reference TRBV28 and TRBJ2-7, is as follows: DVKVTQSSRYLVKRTGEKVFLECVQDMDHENMFWYRQDPGLGLRLIYFSYDVKMKEKGDIPEGYSVSREKKERFSLILESASTNQTSMYLCASSEAGTSSYEQYFGPGTRLTVT.

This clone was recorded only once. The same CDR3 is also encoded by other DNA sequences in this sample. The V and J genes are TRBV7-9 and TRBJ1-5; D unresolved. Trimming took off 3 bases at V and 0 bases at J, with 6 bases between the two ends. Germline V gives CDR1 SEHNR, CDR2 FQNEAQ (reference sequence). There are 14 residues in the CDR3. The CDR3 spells CASSLQNSNQPQHF. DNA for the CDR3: TGTGCCAGCAGCTTGCAGAATAGCAATCAGCCCCAGCATTTT. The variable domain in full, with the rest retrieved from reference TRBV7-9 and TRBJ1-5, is DTGVSQNPRHKITKRGQNVTFRCDPISEHNRLYWYRQTLGQGPEFLTYFQNEAQLEKSRLLSDRFSAERPKGSFSTLEIQRTEQGDSAMYLCASSLQNSNQPQHFGDGTRLSIL.

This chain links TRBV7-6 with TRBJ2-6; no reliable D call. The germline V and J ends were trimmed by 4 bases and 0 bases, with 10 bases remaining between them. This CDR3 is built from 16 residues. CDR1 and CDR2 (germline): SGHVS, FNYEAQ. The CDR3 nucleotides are TGTGCCAGCAGCTCTTCCACAGCCTCTGGGGCCAACGTCCTGACTTTC. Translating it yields CASSSSTASGANVLTF.

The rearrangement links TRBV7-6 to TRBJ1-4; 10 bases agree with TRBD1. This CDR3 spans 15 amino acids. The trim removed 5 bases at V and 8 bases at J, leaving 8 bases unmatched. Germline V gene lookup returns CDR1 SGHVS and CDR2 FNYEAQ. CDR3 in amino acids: CASSPARTGGEKLFF. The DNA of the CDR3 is TGTGCCAGCAGCCCAGCCAGGACAGGGGGAGAAAAACTGTTTTTT.

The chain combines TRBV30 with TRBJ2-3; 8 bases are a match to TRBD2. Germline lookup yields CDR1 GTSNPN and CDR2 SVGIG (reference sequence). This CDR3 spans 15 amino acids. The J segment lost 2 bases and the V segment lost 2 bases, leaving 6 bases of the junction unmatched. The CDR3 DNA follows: TGTGCCTGGAGTCTCACTAGCGGAATCACAGATACGCAGTATTTT. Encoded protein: CAWSLTSGITDTQYF.

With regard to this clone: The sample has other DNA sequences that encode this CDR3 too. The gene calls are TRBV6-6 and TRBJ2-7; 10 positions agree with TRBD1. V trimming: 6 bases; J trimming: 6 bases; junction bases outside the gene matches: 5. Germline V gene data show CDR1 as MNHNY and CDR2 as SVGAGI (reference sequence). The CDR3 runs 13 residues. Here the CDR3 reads CASSWGQGSEQYF. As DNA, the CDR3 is TGTGCCAGCAGCTGGGGACAGGGGAGCGAGCAGTACTTC.

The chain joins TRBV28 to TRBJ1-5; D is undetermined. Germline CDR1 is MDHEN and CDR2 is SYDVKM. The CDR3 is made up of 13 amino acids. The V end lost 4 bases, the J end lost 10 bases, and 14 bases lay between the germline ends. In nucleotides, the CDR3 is TGTGCCAGCAGTTCCCCCTCCAGCACCCCCCAGCATTTT. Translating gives CASSSPSSTPQHF. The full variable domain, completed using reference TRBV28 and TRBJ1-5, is DVKVTQSSRYLVKRTGEKVFLECVQDMDHENMFWYRQDPGLGLRLIYFSYDVKMKEKGDIPEGYSVSREKKERFSLILESASTNQTSMYLCASSSPSSTPQHFGDGTRLSIL.

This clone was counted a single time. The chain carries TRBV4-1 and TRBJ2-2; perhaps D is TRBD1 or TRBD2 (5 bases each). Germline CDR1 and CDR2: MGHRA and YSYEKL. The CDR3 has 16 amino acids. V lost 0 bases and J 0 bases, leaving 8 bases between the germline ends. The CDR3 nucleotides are TGCGCCAGCAGCCAAGAGGGACCCCCGAACACCGGGGAGCTGTTTTTT. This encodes CASSQEGPPNTGELFF.

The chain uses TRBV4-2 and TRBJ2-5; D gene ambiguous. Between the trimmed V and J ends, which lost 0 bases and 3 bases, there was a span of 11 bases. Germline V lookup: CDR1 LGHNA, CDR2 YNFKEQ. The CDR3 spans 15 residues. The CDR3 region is CASSQDSRLKETQYF. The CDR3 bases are TGTGCCAGCAGCCAAGACTCTCGGCTTAAAGAGACCCAGTACTTC.

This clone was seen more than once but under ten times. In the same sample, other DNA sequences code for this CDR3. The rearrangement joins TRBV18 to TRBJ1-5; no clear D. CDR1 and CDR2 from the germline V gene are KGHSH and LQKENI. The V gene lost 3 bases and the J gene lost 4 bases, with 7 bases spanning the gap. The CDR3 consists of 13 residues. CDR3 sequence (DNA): TGTGCCAGCTCACCGCCCGGGAATCAGCCCCAGCATTTT. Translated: CASSPPGNQPQHF. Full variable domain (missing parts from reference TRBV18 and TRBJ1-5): NAGVMQNPRHLVRRRGQEARLRCSPMKGHSHVYWYRQLPEEGLKFMVYLQKENIIDESGMPKERFSAEFPKEGPSILRIQQVVRGDSAAYFCASSPPGNQPQHFGDGTRLSIL.

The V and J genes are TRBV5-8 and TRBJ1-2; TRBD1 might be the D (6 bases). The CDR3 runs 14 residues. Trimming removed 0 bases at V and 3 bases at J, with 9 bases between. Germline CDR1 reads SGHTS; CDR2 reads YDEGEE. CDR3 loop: CASSLGSGDYGYTF. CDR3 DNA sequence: TGTGCCAGCAGCTTGGGCTCAGGGGACTATGGCTACACCTTC.

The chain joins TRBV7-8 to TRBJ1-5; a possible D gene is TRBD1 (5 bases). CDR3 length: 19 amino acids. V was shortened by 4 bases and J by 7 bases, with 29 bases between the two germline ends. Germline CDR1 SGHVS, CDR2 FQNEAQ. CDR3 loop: CASSSPGGDNRPSRQPQHF. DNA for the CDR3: TGTGCCAGCAGCTCTCCCGGGGGTGATAACAGGCCCTCGAGACAGCCCCAGCATTTT.

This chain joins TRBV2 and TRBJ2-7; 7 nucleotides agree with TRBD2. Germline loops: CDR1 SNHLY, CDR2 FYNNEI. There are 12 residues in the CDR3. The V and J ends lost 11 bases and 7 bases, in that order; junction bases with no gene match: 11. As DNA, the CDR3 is TGTGCCGTTTGGAATCGGGGAGGGGAGCAGTACTTC. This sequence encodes CAVWNRGGEQYF.

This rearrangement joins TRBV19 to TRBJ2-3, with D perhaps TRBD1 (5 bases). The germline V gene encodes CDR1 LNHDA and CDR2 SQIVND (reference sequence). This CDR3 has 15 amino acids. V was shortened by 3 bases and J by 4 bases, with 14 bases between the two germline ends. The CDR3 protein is CASSMGPQGADTQYF. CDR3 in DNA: TGTGCCAGTAGTATGGGGCCCCAGGGTGCAGATACGCAGTATTTT.

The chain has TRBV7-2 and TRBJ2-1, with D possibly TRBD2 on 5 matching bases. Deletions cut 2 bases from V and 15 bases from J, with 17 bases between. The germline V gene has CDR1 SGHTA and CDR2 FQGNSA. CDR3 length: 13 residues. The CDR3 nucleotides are TGTGCCAGCAGCTTAATCGAGGGTGCGGGTTGGTTCTTC. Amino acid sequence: CASSLIEGAGWFF.

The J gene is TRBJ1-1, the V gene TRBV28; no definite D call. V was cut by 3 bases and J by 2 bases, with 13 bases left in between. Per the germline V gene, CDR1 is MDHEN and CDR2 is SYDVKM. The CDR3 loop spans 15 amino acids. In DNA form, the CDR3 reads TGTGCCAGCAGTTTGTCGACCCCCCCAAACACTGAAGCTTTCTTT. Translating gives CASSLSTPPNTEAFF.

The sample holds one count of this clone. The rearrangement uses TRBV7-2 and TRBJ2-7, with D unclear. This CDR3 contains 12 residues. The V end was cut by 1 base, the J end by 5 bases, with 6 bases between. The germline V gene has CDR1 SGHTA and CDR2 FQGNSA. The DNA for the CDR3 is TGTGCCAGCAGCTTAGATGGGGACGAGCAGTACTTC. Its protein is CASSLDGDEQYF.

The CDR3 DNA follows: TGTGCCAGTAGTTTCACCGGGACTAGCGGGCGCACAGATACGCAGTATTTT. This translates into CASSFTGTSGRTDTQYF. The chain joins TRBV19 to TRBJ2-3, with TRBD2 matching over 12 bases. Per germline, CDR1 LNHDA and CDR2 SQIVND (reference sequence). The CDR3 is made up of 17 amino acids. Trimming took 5 bases from V and 1 from J; bases not matched to a gene: 7.

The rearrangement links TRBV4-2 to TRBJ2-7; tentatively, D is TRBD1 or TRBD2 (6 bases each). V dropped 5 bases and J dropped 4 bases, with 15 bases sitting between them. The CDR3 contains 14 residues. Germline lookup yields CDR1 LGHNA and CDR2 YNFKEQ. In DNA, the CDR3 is TGTGCCAGCAGCTTGGGGGCTAGCGAATACGAGCAGTACTTC. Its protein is CASSLGASEYEQYF.